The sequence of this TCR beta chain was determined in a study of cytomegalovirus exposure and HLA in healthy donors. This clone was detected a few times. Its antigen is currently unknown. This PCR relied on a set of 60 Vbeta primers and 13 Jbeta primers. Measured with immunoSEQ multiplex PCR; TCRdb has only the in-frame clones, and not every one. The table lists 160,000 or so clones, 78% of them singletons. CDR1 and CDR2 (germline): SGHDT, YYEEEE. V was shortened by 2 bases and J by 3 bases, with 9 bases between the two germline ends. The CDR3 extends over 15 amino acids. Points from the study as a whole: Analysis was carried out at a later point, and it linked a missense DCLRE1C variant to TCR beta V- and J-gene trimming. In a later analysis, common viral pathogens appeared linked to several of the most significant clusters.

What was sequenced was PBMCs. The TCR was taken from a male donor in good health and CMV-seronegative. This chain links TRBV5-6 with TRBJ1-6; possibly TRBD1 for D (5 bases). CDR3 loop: CASSFNRIYNSPLHF. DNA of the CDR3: TGTGCCAGCAGCTTCAACAGGATCTATAATTCACCCCTCCACTTT.